The rows below give T cell receptor beta chains drawn from one sample of a study of T-cell reconstitution after alpha-beta-depleted transplantation in children. Each CDR3 protein gets one entry after TCRdb re-called the PCR reads with MiXCR. The table has fewer than 250,000 distinct CDR3 sequences, roughly a sixth seen once. Sequencing was performed on PBMCs, mostly from graft donor cells, taken 360 days after TCRalphabeta/CD19-depleted stem cell transplant. All receptors come from a male patient between 2 and 10 years old who had a stem cell transplant for acute lymphoblastic leukemia, so the T cells may come from the graft donor. Each CDR3 is given with its conserved first and last residue. Fields, in order: D gene, V gene, clone size, J gene, CDR3 DNA, CDR3 protein. A D gene is named only where the DNA matches it firmly. Clone sizes are given selectively: once, few, many, or a class where the clone is expanded.

D: NA; V: TRBV15; size: NA; J: TRBJ2-2; DNA: TGTGCCACCAGCAGAGATCTGGGGGACACCGGGGAGCTGTTTTTT; CDR3: CATSRDLGDTGELFF
D: TRBD1; V: TRBV20-1; size: NA; J: TRBJ2-2; DNA: TGCAGTGCTAGATGGGGACAGCGAAACACCGGGGAGCTGTTTTTT; CDR3: CSARWGQRNTGELFF
D: NA; V: TRBV10-3; size: many; J: TRBJ1-1; DNA: TGTGCCATCAAACAGGGACCTGTGGACACTGAAGCTTTCTTT; CDR3: CAIKQGPVDTEAFF
D: NA; V: TRBV10-3; size: few; J: TRBJ1-2; DNA: TGTGCCATCAGTGGTCCCGGGACACGAGGAGACGGCTACACCTTC; CDR3: CAISGPGTRGDGYTF
D: NA; V: TRBV9; size: NA; J: TRBJ1-4; DNA: TGTGCCAGCTCTCAAACCTCGGGTAAAAAACTGTTTTTT; CDR3: CASSQTSGKKLFF
D: NA; V: TRBV12-3/TRBV12-4; size: NA; J: TRBJ2-7; DNA: TGTGCCAGCAGTTTAGTCGACGGAGACTACGAGCAGTACTTC; CDR3: CASSLVDGDYEQYF
D: TRBD1; V: TRBV7-6; size: few; J: TRBJ2-1; DNA: TGTGCCAGCAGCTTGGGCAGGGGGCGCCCCAATGAGCAGTTCTTC; CDR3: CASSLGRGRPNEQFF
D: NA; V: TRBV9; size: few; J: TRBJ2-4; DNA: TGTGCCAGCAGCGAGCCTAGGGGGGGAGCCAAAAACATTCAGTACTTC; CDR3: CASSEPRGGAKNIQYF
D: NA; V: TRBV7-4; size: NA; J: TRBJ2-1; DNA: TGTGCTATGAGCTGGGAGGTAGGGGGGAATGAGCAGTTCTTC; CDR3: CAMSWEVGGNEQFF
D: NA; V: TRBV27; size: few; J: TRBJ1-5; DNA: TGTGCCAGCAGTTTTCTCGGGCAGGGGAAGGGCAATCAGCCCCAGCATTTT; CDR3: CASSFLGQGKGNQPQHF
D: NA; V: TRBV20-1; size: NA; J: TRBJ1-4; DNA: TGCAGTGCAACCTCGGGGGTCACTAATGAAAAACTGTTTTTT; CDR3: CSATSGVTNEKLFF
D: NA; V: TRBV12-3/TRBV12-4; size: NA; J: TRBJ1-1; DNA: TGTGCCAGCAGAAACCAGCAGGGCGCTGAAGCTTTCTTT; CDR3: CASRNQQGAEAFF
D: NA; V: TRBV7-2; size: few; J: TRBJ2-7; DNA: TGTGCCAGCAGCTTAGCAGAAAACCCCAACTTC; CDR3: CASSLAENPNF
D: TRBD2; V: TRBV4-3; size: once; J: TRBJ2-2; DNA: TGCGCCAGCAGCCAAGTACACACCCGGGACTACCCCACCGGGGAGCTGTTTTTT; CDR3: CASSQVHTRDYPTGELFF
D: TRBD1; V: TRBV14; size: few; J: TRBJ2-2; DNA: TGTGCCAGCAGCCAGGGACAGAAGAACACCGGGGAGCTGTTTTTT; CDR3: CASSQGQKNTGELFF
D: TRBD1; V: TRBV25-1; size: NA; J: TRBJ2-1; DNA: TGTGCCAGCGGACAGGGGGCGGGTGAGCAGTTCTTC; CDR3: CASGQGAGEQFF
D: NA; V: TRBV15; size: NA; J: TRBJ1-2; DNA: TGTGCCACCAGCAGAGGAACCCGGTTGCGTACCGGGGGGTACTATGGCTACACCTTC; CDR3: CATSRGTRLRTGGYYGYTF
D: NA; V: TRBV7-9; size: NA; J: TRBJ2-3; DNA: TGTGCCAGTTTCGCCCCGACAGGTTTTTTCACAGATACGCAGTATTTT; CDR3: CASFAPTGFFTDTQYF
D: NA; V: TRBV5-6; size: many; J: TRBJ2-1; DNA: TGTGCCAGCAGCTTGGGGCTCGTTGAGCAGTTCTTC; CDR3: CASSLGLVEQFF
D: TRBD1; V: TRBV6-1; size: NA; J: TRBJ1-5; DNA: TGTGCCAGCAGTCAGGGGGGGGCAGGGGGCAGCAATCAGCCCCAGCATTTT; CDR3: CASSQGGAGGSNQPQHF
D: NA; V: TRBV29-1; size: few; J: TRBJ2-7; DNA: TGCAGCGTTAGCCCCGTGAGTACGGACTACGAGCAGTACTTC; CDR3: CSVSPVSTDYEQYF
D: NA; V: TRBV12-3/TRBV12-4; size: many; J: TRBJ1-4; DNA: TGTGCCAGCAGTTTCGGGTCGAGGGGCCGGACTAATGAAAAACTGTTTTTT; CDR3: CASSFGSRGRTNEKLFF
D: NA; V: TRBV5-1; size: few; J: TRBJ2-3; DNA: TGCGCCAGCAGCTTGGACAGGGTTGAAGATACGCAGTATTTT; CDR3: CASSLDRVEDTQYF
D: NA; V: TRBV12-3/TRBV12-4; size: few; J: TRBJ2-1; DNA: TGTGCCAGCAGTCATAAGTTGGGGCAGTTCTTC; CDR3: CASSHKLGQFF
D: NA; V: TRBV4-3; size: once; J: TRBJ2-1; DNA: TGCGCCAGCAGCCGAAACCAATTCTCGGATGAGCAGTTCTTC; CDR3: CASSRNQFSDEQFF
D: TRBD1; V: TRBV12-3/TRBV12-4; size: few; J: TRBJ2-5; DNA: TGTGCCAGCAGGCGTAACAGGGGACCCCAAGAGACCCAGTACTTC; CDR3: CASRRNRGPQETQYF
D: NA; V: TRBV27; size: NA; J: TRBJ2-1; DNA: TGTGCCAGCAGTTTATTGCGGATGACGGGGTGTAATGAGCAGTTCTTC; CDR3: CASSLLRMTGCNEQFF
D: NA; V: TRBV28; size: NA; J: TRBJ1-5; DNA: TGTGCCAGCAGTTCTATCAGAGGTTTGGGGGTTCAGCCCCAGCATTTT; CDR3: CASSSIRGLGVQPQHF
D: TRBD2; V: TRBV9; size: many; J: TRBJ2-2; DNA: TGTGCCAGCAGCGGGTCGGGAGGAAACACCGGGGAGCTGTTTTTT; CDR3: CASSGSGGNTGELFF
D: NA; V: TRBV29-1; size: NA; J: TRBJ2-4; DNA: TGCAGCGTTGCCCTAGGTCGTAACATTCAGTACTTC; CDR3: CSVALGRNIQYF
D: NA; V: TRBV7-2; size: NA; J: TRBJ2-1; DNA: TGTGCCAGCAGCTTAGTGGGGGGGCCGGAGGGTGAGCAGTTCTTC; CDR3: CASSLVGGPEGEQFF
D: NA; V: TRBV6-6; size: NA; J: TRBJ2-7; DNA: TGTGCCAGCACCGACTGTTTAGGGGACGAGCAGTACTTC; CDR3: CASTDCLGDEQYF
D: TRBD1; V: TRBV12-3/TRBV12-4; size: few; J: TRBJ1-6; DNA: TGTGCCAGCAGTAACCTCAGGGGGATAAGGGTTAATTCACCCCTCCACTTT; CDR3: CASSNLRGIRVNSPLHF
D: NA; V: TRBV6-5; size: NA; J: TRBJ2-5; DNA: TGTGCCAGCAGTTACTCCGAGGGAACCCAAGAGACCCAGTACTTC; CDR3: CASSYSEGTQETQYF
D: TRBD1; V: TRBV7-6; size: once; J: TRBJ2-7; DNA: TGTGCCAGCAGCCTCAAGACCGGGACAGGGGGCGGAGAGCAGTACTTC; CDR3: CASSLKTGTGGGEQYF
D: NA; V: TRBV2; size: NA; J: TRBJ2-2; DNA: TGTGCCAGCAGGGGACGACGGGGGGCCGGTGTCGGGGAGCTGTTTTTT; CDR3: CASRGRRGAGVGELFF
D: NA; V: TRBV5-1; size: many; J: TRBJ2-2; DNA: TGCGCCAGCAGCTTGGCCTGGGCCGGGGAGCTGTTTTTT; CDR3: CASSLAWAGELFF
D: NA; V: TRBV29-1; size: NA; J: TRBJ2-2; DNA: TGCAGCGTCGCTACCGGGACCGGGGAGCTGTTTTTT; CDR3: CSVATGTGELFF
D: TRBD1; V: TRBV12-3/TRBV12-4; size: NA; J: TRBJ1-1; DNA: TGTGCCAGCAGTGAAAACAGGGGGTGGACTGAAGCTTTCTTT; CDR3: CASSENRGWTEAFF